A selection of T cell receptor beta chains follows, all from one sample in a study of regulatory T cells in long-lasting Graves disease. A single record per CDR3 protein comes from TCRdb applying MiXCR to the multiplex PCR reads. The data contain about 430,000 distinct CDR3 sequences, approximately 16% of them seen just once; the ten biggest clones take up under 9%. These records were also assigned to another study, of T cells in Graves' hyperthyroidism and ophthalmopathy.

The material was peripheral blood mononuclear cells (PBMCs), obtained at new diagnosis, from a patient treated with antithyroid drugs. The receptors here all came from a woman in her thirties or forties with Graves disease. The CDR3 runs from the conserved cysteine through the conserved F or W. Not all rows give a size; the values are once, few, many and, for expanded clones, a class.

CDR3 protein: CASSQTGELYEQYF
V gene: TRBV28
clone size: few

CDR3 protein: CASSFGDPDTQYF
V gene: TRBV5-6
clone size: -

CDR3 protein: CARNLWTEETQYF
V gene: TRBV2
clone size: many

CDR3 protein: CASSEASGSWKQYF
V gene: TRBV10-1
clone size: -

CDR3 protein: CAISATRSTDTQYF
V gene: TRBV10-3
clone size: -

CDR3 protein: CASSLSRDQANYGYTF
V gene: TRBV27
clone size: many

CDR3 protein: CASTKGGVNEQFF
V gene: TRBV7-2
clone size: -

CDR3 protein: CASSKGQGVSGYGYTF
V gene: TRBV2
clone size: many

CDR3 protein: CASSGGAYNEQFF
V gene: TRBV9
clone size: -

CDR3 protein: CSARNPGGEYNEQFF
V gene: TRBV20-1
clone size: -

CDR3 protein: CASSNTGDTQYF
V gene: TRBV13
clone size: many

CDR3 protein: CANSARSEQFF
V gene: TRBV28
clone size: -

CDR3 protein: CASSLRDLAGEYTGELFF
V gene: TRBV7-9
clone size: -

CDR3 protein: CASRERAKAKNIQYF
V gene: TRBV2
clone size: -

CDR3 protein: CSVDMGDGQWFF
V gene: TRBV29-1
clone size: many

CDR3 protein: CASSPAHGLGDTQYF
V gene: TRBV7-6
clone size: few

CDR3 protein: CASSYSLGDSEQYF
V gene: TRBV6-6
clone size: few

CDR3 protein: CSARQGKFGEKLFF
V gene: TRBV20-1
clone size: -

CDR3 protein: CASSFDRSSYNEQFF
V gene: TRBV7-2
clone size: many

CDR3 protein: CATSRDRGGGEETQYF
V gene: TRBV15
clone size: many

CDR3 protein: CASSIGGENYGYTF
V gene: TRBV5-1
clone size: -

CDR3 protein: CASSYSPPGRGNEKLFF
V gene: TRBV6-5
clone size: many

CDR3 protein: CSARGENGYTF
V gene: TRBV20-1
clone size: -

CDR3 protein: CASSLRRMRSYEQYF
V gene: TRBV13
clone size: once

CDR3 protein: CAWNRVTSGSSYEQYF
V gene: TRBV30
clone size: -

CDR3 protein: CASSFGMQDGYTF
V gene: TRBV5-1
clone size: many

CDR3 protein: CASSPPDREPQHF
V gene: TRBV18
clone size: many

CDR3 protein: CASSQRGGKSQPQHF
V gene: TRBV12-3/TRBV12-4
clone size: many

CDR3 protein: CASSYGRGFNHGYTF
V gene: TRBV6-2/TRBV6-3
clone size: -

CDR3 protein: CAISEGGGAAQNTEAFF
V gene: TRBV10-3
clone size: many

CDR3 protein: CASSPRIQVVKNIQYF
V gene: TRBV3-1
clone size: few

CDR3 protein: CASSPGTGPSTEAFF
V gene: TRBV5-1
clone size: many

CDR3 protein: CASSPGQQETQYF
V gene: TRBV18
clone size: many

CDR3 protein: CASSALGTARDQPQHF
V gene: TRBV28
clone size: -

CDR3 protein: CASSPGTGAHDEQFF
V gene: TRBV28
clone size: many

CDR3 protein: CASSVTGFNSPLHF
V gene: TRBV11-2
clone size: many

CDR3 protein: CASSATATGELFF
V gene: TRBV6-1
clone size: many

CDR3 protein: CASSLPWGSQETQYF
V gene: TRBV7-9
clone size: many

CDR3 protein: CASSSGGANTGELFF
V gene: TRBV28
clone size: many

CDR3 protein: CASSQHLWVRSEQYF
V gene: TRBV14
clone size: -

CDR3 protein: CATSQTSGRRNEQFF
V gene: TRBV24-1
clone size: many

CDR3 protein: CASSQRNSPNYGYTF
V gene: TRBV27
clone size: many

CDR3 protein: CASSQVASWQFF
V gene: TRBV14
clone size: many

CDR3 protein: CASSQDYSATNEKLFF
V gene: TRBV3-1
clone size: many

CDR3 protein: CSAPDWDRSSYNEQFF
V gene: TRBV20-1
clone size: few

CDR3 protein: CASSGTSGGWEQFF
V gene: TRBV6-2/TRBV6-3
clone size: -

CDR3 protein: CASSESGGLFGEQYF
V gene: TRBV11-2
clone size: many

CDR3 protein: CASTGGANPRPYEQYF
V gene: TRBV28
clone size: few

CDR3 protein: CAWNGREALEQYF
V gene: TRBV30
clone size: few

CDR3 protein: CASRRDREYF
V gene: TRBV2
clone size: many

CDR3 protein: CASSFRGQSYAKNIQYF
V gene: TRBV11-3
clone size: many

CDR3 protein: CSARPRGTVTFEQYF
V gene: TRBV20-1
clone size: many

CDR3 protein: CASSGGTSATYNEQFF
V gene: TRBV6-2/TRBV6-3
clone size: -